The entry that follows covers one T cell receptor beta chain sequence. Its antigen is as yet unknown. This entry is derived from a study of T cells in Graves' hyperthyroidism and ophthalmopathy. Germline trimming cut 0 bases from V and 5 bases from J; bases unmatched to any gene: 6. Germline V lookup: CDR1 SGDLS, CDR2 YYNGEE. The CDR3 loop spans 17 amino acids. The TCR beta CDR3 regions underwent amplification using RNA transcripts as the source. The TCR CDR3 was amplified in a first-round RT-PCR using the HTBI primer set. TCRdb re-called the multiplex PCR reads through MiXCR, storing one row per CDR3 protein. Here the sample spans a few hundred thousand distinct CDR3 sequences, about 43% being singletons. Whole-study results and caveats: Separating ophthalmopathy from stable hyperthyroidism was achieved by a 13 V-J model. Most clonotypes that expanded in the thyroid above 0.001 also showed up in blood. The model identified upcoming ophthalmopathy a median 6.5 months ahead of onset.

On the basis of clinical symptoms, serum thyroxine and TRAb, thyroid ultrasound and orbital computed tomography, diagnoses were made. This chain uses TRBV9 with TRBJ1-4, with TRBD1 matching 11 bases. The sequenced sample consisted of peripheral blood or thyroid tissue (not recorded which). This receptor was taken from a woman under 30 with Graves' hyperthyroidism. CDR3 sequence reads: CASSVGDRGTYNEKLFF. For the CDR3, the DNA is TGTGCCAGCAGCGTAGGGGACAGGGGGACCTACAATGAAAAACTGTTTTTT.